This is a list of T cell receptor beta chains from one sample in a study of response to subunit inactivated influenza vaccine. TCRdb independently ran MiXCR on the RT-PCR reads; one entry per CDR3 protein. The table records 500,000 to 650,000 distinct CDR3 sequences, approximately 7.1% of them present only once. The source was PBMCs from blood, collected approximately 25 months after vaccination. The source of these receptors is a man between 50 and 75 years old who received an inactivated influenza vaccine. CDR3s include the opening cysteine and the closing phenylalanine or tryptophan. Each record gives: V gene, clone size, D gene, J gene, CDR3 protein, CDR3 DNA. A D gene is named only where the DNA matches it firmly. Size values are once, few and many counts, or a class for expanded clones, and some rows have none.

V: TRBV7-3; size: few; D: NA; J: TRBJ2-1; CDR3: CASSLTGQGPYNEQFF; DNA: TGTGCCAGCAGCTTAACCGGCCAGGGCCCCTACAATGAGCAGTTCTTC
V: TRBV12-3/TRBV12-4; size: many; D: NA; J: TRBJ1-4; CDR3: CASSDTGQNEKLFF; DNA: TGTGCCAGCAGTGATACAGGGCAAAATGAAAAACTGTTTTTT
V: TRBV5-5; size: few; D: NA; J: TRBJ1-5; CDR3: CASSPSPQVTQHF; DNA: TGTGCCAGCAGCCCCTCTCCCCAGGTGACCCAGCATTTT
V: TRBV5-1; size: NA; D: TRBD2; J: TRBJ2-5; CDR3: CASSLAGLAGAQETQYF; DNA: TGCGCCAGCAGCTTGGCCGGGTTAGCGGGGGCCCAAGAGACCCAGTACTTC
V: TRBV20-1; size: NA; D: NA; J: TRBJ2-7; CDR3: CSAREDRVRESPYEQHF; DNA: TGCAGTGCTAGAGAAGACAGGGTGCGGGAGTCCCCCTACGAGCAGCACTTC
V: TRBV6-5; size: few; D: TRBD1; J: TRBJ1-1; CDR3: CASSSDRGNEAFF; DNA: TGTGCCAGCAGTTCTGACAGGGGGAATGAAGCTTTCTTT
V: TRBV6-1; size: NA; D: NA; J: TRBJ1-6; CDR3: CASSHKRVPYYNSPLHF; DNA: TGTGCCAGCAGCCACAAAAGGGTCCCCTACTATAATTCACCCCTCCACTTT
V: TRBV24-1; size: many; D: TRBD1; J: TRBJ2-2; CDR3: CATRDTGGTGELFF; DNA: TGTGCCACCAGAGACACAGGGGGCACCGGGGAGCTGTTTTTT
V: TRBV28; size: few; D: TRBD1; J: TRBJ2-7; CDR3: CASSSPGQGGSYEQYF; DNA: TGTGCCAGCAGTTCACCGGGACAGGGAGGTTCCTACGAGCAGTACTTC
V: TRBV20-1; size: few; D: TRBD2; J: TRBJ2-3; CDR3: CSARDPLAGYTDTQYF; DNA: TGCAGTGCTAGAGATCCCCTAGCGGGATACACAGATACGCAGTATTTT
V: TRBV12-3/TRBV12-4; size: many; D: TRBD2; J: TRBJ2-7; CDR3: CASSTTSGQYEQYF; DNA: TGTGCCAGCAGTACGACTAGCGGGCAGTACGAGCAGTACTTC
V: TRBV5-1; size: NA; D: NA; J: TRBJ1-5; CDR3: CVSSGGAPGQPQHF; DNA: TGCGTCAGCAGCGGGGGGGCACCGGGTCAGCCCCAGCATTTT
V: TRBV7-9; size: many; D: NA; J: TRBJ2-4; CDR3: CASSLATGGDIQYF; DNA: TGTGCCAGCAGCTTAGCTACAGGAGGGGACATTCAGTACTTC
V: TRBV3-1; size: NA; D: NA; J: TRBJ2-3; CDR3: CASSQDGVRPDTQYF; DNA: TGTGCCAGCAGCCAAGACGGGGTTCGACCAGATACGCAGTATTTT
V: TRBV19; size: NA; D: NA; J: TRBJ1-4; CDR3: CASSPLGAPTNEKLFF; DNA: TGTGCCAGTAGCCCCCTCGGGGCGCCAACTAATGAAAAACTGTTTTTT
V: TRBV5-6; size: many; D: NA; J: TRBJ2-2; CDR3: CASSFMGNTGELFF; DNA: TGTGCCAGCAGCTTTATGGGGAACACCGGGGAGCTGTTTTTT
V: TRBV11-2; size: NA; D: TRBD1; J: TRBJ2-2; CDR3: CASSHTDRVRNTGELFF; DNA: TGTGCCAGCAGCCACACCGACAGGGTGCGAAACACCGGGGAGCTGTTTTTT
V: TRBV20-1; size: many; D: TRBD1; J: TRBJ2-5; CDR3: CSASANWGNRGETQYF; DNA: TGCAGTGCTAGCGCAAATTGGGGGAACAGGGGTGAGACCCAGTACTTC
V: TRBV3-1; size: many; D: NA; J: TRBJ2-2; CDR3: CASSQGATGKMTGELFF; DNA: TGTGCCAGCAGCCAAGGCGCTACAGGGAAGATGACCGGGGAGCTGTTTTTT
V: TRBV9; size: NA; D: NA; J: TRBJ2-6; CDR3: CASSSQVRSGANVLTF; DNA: TGTGCCAGCAGCTCGCAAGTAAGATCTGGGGCCAACGTCCTGACTTTC
V: TRBV12-3/TRBV12-4; size: many; D: TRBD2; J: TRBJ2-3; CDR3: CASTGAGENTDTQYF; DNA: TGTGCCAGCACTGGGGCGGGGGAGAATACAGATACGCAGTATTTT
V: TRBV12-3/TRBV12-4; size: many; D: TRBD1; J: TRBJ2-1; CDR3: CASSPGTGILGNEQFF; DNA: TGTGCCAGCAGTCCCGGGACAGGGATTCTAGGCAATGAGCAGTTCTTC
V: TRBV5-1; size: many; D: TRBD2; J: TRBJ2-1; CDR3: CASKPGLAGNNEQFF; DNA: TGCGCCAGCAAGCCGGGACTAGCGGGAAACAATGAGCAGTTCTTC
V: TRBV5-6; size: few; D: NA; J: TRBJ2-7; CDR3: CASSLGDPGYEQYF; DNA: TGTGCCAGCAGCTTGGGGGACCCAGGCTACGAGCAGTACTTC
V: TRBV29-1; size: NA; D: NA; J: TRBJ1-2; CDR3: CSVAVRHGYTF; DNA: TGCAGCGTTGCGGTCAGACATGGCTACACCTTC
V: TRBV5-1; size: NA; D: TRBD2; J: TRBJ2-5; CDR3: CASSWGRGRASETQYF; DNA: TGCGCCAGCAGCTGGGGGCGCGGGAGGGCCTCGGAGACCCAGTACTTC
V: TRBV20-1; size: NA; D: TRBD2; J: TRBJ2-5; CDR3: CSLLAGGKETQYF; DNA: TGCAGTCTCTTAGCGGGAGGGAAAGAGACCCAGTACTTC
V: TRBV12-3/TRBV12-4; size: many; D: NA; J: TRBJ2-6; CDR3: CASSLVGAGANVLTF; DNA: TGTGCCAGCAGTTTAGTAGGAGCTGGGGCCAACGTCCTGACTTTC
V: TRBV12-3/TRBV12-4; size: many; D: NA; J: TRBJ2-2; CDR3: CASSPTTGLQELFF; DNA: TGTGCCAGCAGTCCTACCACCGGGCTCCAGGAGCTGTTTTTT
V: TRBV29-1; size: NA; D: TRBD1; J: TRBJ2-7; CDR3: CSAATGGVNEQYF; DNA: TGCAGCGCCGCGACAGGGGGCGTGAACGAGCAGTACTTC
V: TRBV12-3/TRBV12-4; size: NA; D: TRBD2; J: TRBJ2-1; CDR3: CASSFTPSGASNEQFF; DNA: TGTGCCAGCAGTTTCACGCCTAGCGGGGCTAGCAATGAGCAGTTCTTC
V: TRBV4-3; size: NA; D: NA; J: TRBJ2-3; CDR3: CASSQKGDTQYF; DNA: TGCGCCAGCAGTCAGAAAGGGGATACGCAGTATTTT
V: TRBV5-1; size: few; D: NA; J: TRBJ1-6; CDR3: CASSLRDINSPLHF; DNA: TGCGCCAGCAGCTTGCGGGACATTAATTCACCCCTCCACTTT
V: TRBV14; size: many; D: NA; J: TRBJ2-3; CDR3: CASSQVAAITDTQYF; DNA: TGTGCCAGCAGCCAAGTAGCAGCCATCACAGATACGCAGTATTTT
V: TRBV29-1; size: many; D: TRBD2; J: TRBJ2-3; CDR3: CSVDNSGRENTDTQYF; DNA: TGCAGCGTTGATAATAGCGGGAGGGAAAACACAGATACGCAGTATTTT
V: TRBV10-3; size: few; D: NA; J: TRBJ1-1; CDR3: CAISGGSLRGNTEAFF; DNA: TGTGCCATCAGTGGCGGGAGCCTCCGGGGGAACACTGAAGCTTTCTTT
V: TRBV12-3/TRBV12-4; size: NA; D: NA; J: TRBJ1-6; CDR3: CASSLSTTSPLHF; DNA: TGTGCCAGCAGCCTGTCCACTACCTCACCCCTCCACTTT
V: TRBV20-1; size: few; D: TRBD1; J: TRBJ2-7; CDR3: CSPQGLGGSSYEQYF; DNA: TGCAGTCCACAGGGGCTGGGCGGTAGCTCCTACGAGCAGTACTTC
V: TRBV12-3/TRBV12-4; size: NA; D: TRBD1; J: TRBJ1-2; CDR3: CASSGADRGINGYTF; DNA: TGTGCCAGCTCGGGTGCGGACAGGGGAATCAATGGCTACACCTTC
V: TRBV4-3; size: many; D: NA; J: TRBJ2-1; CDR3: CASSQDEGTEQFF; DNA: TGCGCCAGCAGCCAAGACGAAGGGACTGAGCAGTTCTTC